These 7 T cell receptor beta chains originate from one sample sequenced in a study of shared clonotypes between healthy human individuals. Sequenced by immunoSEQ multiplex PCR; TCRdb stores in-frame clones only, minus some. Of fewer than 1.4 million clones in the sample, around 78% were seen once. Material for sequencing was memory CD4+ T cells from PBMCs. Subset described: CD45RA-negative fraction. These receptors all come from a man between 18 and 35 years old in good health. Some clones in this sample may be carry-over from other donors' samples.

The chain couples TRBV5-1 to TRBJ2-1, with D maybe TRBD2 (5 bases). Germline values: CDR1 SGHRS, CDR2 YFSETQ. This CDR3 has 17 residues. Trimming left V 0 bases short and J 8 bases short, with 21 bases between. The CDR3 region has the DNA TGCGCCAGCAGCTTGGCCATCGGACTGACGAAGGAGGATGAGCAGTTCTTC. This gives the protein CASSLAIGLTKEDEQFF.

For the CDR3, the DNA is TGTGCCAGCAGGGCAAGGGGCAATGAGCAGTTCTTC. This translates into CASRARGNEQFF. The chain employs TRBV6-1 and TRBJ2-1; D may be TRBD1 (5 bases). Trimming pared 6 bases from V and 6 bases from J, leaving 9 bases between. Germline-derived CDR1 and CDR2 are MNHNS and SASEGT. The CDR3 extends over 12 amino acids.

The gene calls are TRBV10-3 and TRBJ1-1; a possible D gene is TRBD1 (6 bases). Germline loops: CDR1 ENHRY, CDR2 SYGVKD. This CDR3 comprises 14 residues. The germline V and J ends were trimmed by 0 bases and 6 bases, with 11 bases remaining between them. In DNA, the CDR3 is TGTGCCATCAGTGAGTCACGGGGGCCGGCTGAAGCTTTCTTT. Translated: CAISESRGPAEAFF.

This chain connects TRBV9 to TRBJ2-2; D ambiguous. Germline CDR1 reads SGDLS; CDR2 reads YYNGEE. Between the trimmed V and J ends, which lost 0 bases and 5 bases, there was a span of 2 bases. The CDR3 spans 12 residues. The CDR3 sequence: CASSVETGELFF. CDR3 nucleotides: TGTGCCAGCAGCGTAGAAACCGGGGAGCTGTTTTTT.

This CDR3 reads CAWELQGNTEAFF. The CDR3 bases are TGTGCCTGGGAGTTACAGGGGAACACTGAAGCTTTCTTT. The rearrangement joins TRBV30 to TRBJ1-1, with D possibly matching TRBD1 (6 bases). This CDR3 has 13 residues. V lost 5 bases and J 1 base, leaving 11 bases between the germline ends. Germline loops: CDR1 GTSNPN, CDR2 SVGIG (reference sequence).

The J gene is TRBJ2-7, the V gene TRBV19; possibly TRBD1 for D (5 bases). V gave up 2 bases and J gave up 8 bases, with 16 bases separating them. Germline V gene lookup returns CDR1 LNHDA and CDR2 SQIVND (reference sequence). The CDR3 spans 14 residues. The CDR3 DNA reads TGTGCCAGTAGTATAAGACAGATTGAGGACCAGCAGTACTTC. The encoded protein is CASSIRQIEDQQYF.

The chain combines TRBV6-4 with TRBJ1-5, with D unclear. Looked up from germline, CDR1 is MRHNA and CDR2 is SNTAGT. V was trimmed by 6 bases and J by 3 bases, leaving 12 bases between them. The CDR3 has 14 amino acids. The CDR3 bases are TGTGCCAGCAGACCCACAGTGGCCAATCAGCCCCAGCATTTT. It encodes CASRPTVANQPQHF.